The present TCR beta chain was sequenced within a study of cytomegalovirus exposure and HLA in healthy donors. In the study overall: Among over 350 genotyped donors, approximately 80% fell in the Caucasian-associated ancestry cluster. Study conclusions and caveats: Reportedly, HLA-A and HLA-B alleles of most subjects were accurately predicted from TCR beta. The authors confirmed in vitro that three CMV-associated chains were specific for CMV antigens.

PCR was performed using 60 Vbeta and 13 Jbeta primers. Measured with immunoSEQ multiplex PCR; TCRdb has only the in-frame clones, and not every one. The top ten clones hold around 2% of a sample with some 130,000 clones, 76% of them seen once. Concerning this clone: The antigen remains undetermined.

CDR1 is MDHEN and CDR2 is SYDVKM in the germline V gene. V was clipped by 2 bases and J by 6 bases, with 17 bases between them. The length of the CDR3 is 15 residues. Sequenced material: PBMCs. The chain links TRBV28 to TRBJ2-7, with D possibly TRBD1 on 5 matching bases. This TCR derives from a female donor in good health and CMV-seropositive. The CDR3 is CASSLTSRAVREQYF. The CDR3 bases are TGTGCCAGCAGTTTAACAAGCAGGGCTGTACGCGAGCAGTACTTC.